Presented here are 15 T cell receptor beta chains from one specimen sequenced in a study of T cell responses to AZD1222 COVID-19 vaccine. The data were produced by immunoSEQ multiplex PCR, yet TCRdb's version contains in-frame clones alone and is incomplete. The top ten clones hold 3.1% of a sample with about 120,000 clones, 75% to 90% of them seen once. Sequences were derived from peripheral blood, sampled on day 0 of AZD1222 vaccination. The receptors were gathered from an adult in good health.

This sequence joins TRBV7-2 and TRBJ2-2; D remains unclear. V was pared by 1 base and J by 0 bases, with 12 bases between. The CDR3 is 17 amino acids. Germline-derived CDR1 and CDR2 are SGHTA and FQGNSA. CDR3 bases: TGTGCCAGCAGCTTAGTAGGGTTACCCGCGAACACCGGGGAGCTGTTTTTT. Translating it yields CASSLVGLPANTGELFF.

The gene calls are TRBV2 and TRBJ1-2; 10 nucleotides match TRBD1. Looked up from germline, CDR1 is SNHLY and CDR2 is FYNNEI. The CDR3 spans 12 residues. Unmatched junction bases numbered 2, after V lost 8 bases and J lost 5 bases. The CDR3 is CASDRGQYGYTF. CDR3 nucleotides: TGTGCCAGCGACAGGGGGCAATATGGCTACACCTTC.

The rearrangement uses TRBV7-9 and TRBJ1-4, with D possibly matching TRBD1 (5 bases). CDR3 length: 15 residues. V was shortened by 3 bases and J by 4 bases, with 12 bases between the two germline ends. The germline V gene encodes CDR1 SEHNR and CDR2 FQNEAQ (reference sequence). The CDR3 reads CASSFLQGHNEKLFF. CDR3 in DNA: TGTGCCAGCAGCTTCCTCCAGGGCCATAATGAAAAACTGTTTTTT.

This chain connects TRBV29-1 to TRBJ1-1, with 9 bases fitting TRBD1. CDR1 and CDR2 (germline): SQVTM, ANQGSEA. V was pared by 6 bases and J by 0 bases, with 8 bases of the junction left unmatched. The CDR3 loop spans 15 amino acids. DNA for the CDR3: TGCAGCGTCGGACAGGGGTGGGGAATGAACACTGAAGCTTTCTTT. Translating gives CSVGQGWGMNTEAFF.

Comments on this clone: Other DNA variants within this sample encode the same CDR3. This chain connects TRBV7-2 to TRBJ1-4; D is uncertain. This CDR3 region has 12 residues. The germline V gene has CDR1 SGHTA and CDR2 FQGNSA. V shed 5 bases and J shed 7 bases, with 8 bases lying between them. The CDR3 coding sequence is TGTGCCAGCAGCCCCCAAGGTGAAAAACTGTTTTTT. It specifies CASSPQGEKLFF.

This clone was picked up a small number of times. The chain employs TRBV6-2 or TRBV6-3 and TRBJ1-4, with D uncertain. Trimming took 6 bases from V and 6 from J, leaving 14 bases between them. There are 14 residues in the CDR3. The germline V gene encodes CDR1 MNHEY and CDR2 SVGEGT. The CDR3 DNA is TGTGCCAGCAGCGAGGCGGGGTTGGATGAAAAACTGTTTTTT. Residues: CASSEAGLDEKLFF.

The rearrangement links TRBV10-2 to TRBJ1-1; 11 bases agree with TRBD1. CDR1 and CDR2 (germline): WSHSY, SAAADI. V dropped 8 bases and J dropped 1; count of bases not matched to a gene: 9. The length of the CDR3 is 16 residues. The CDR3 here is CASRPRTGGPNTEAFF. CDR3 DNA: TGCGCCAGCCGACCCCGGACAGGGGGCCCGAACACTGAAGCTTTCTTT.

This clone appeared once. The CDR3 reads CASSPLTLWGQSKNIQYF. The CDR3 DNA follows: TGTGCCAGCAGTCCCCTTACATTATGGGGGCAGTCCAAAAACATTCAGTACTTC. V gene TRBV28 combines with J gene TRBJ2-4; possible D gene TRBD1, 6 bases. V dropped 5 bases and J dropped 2 bases, with 22 bases sitting between them. CDR3 length equals 18 residues. Germline lookup yields CDR1 MDHEN and CDR2 SYDVKM.

J is TRBJ2-7 and V is TRBV30, with D unclear. Germline lookup yields CDR1 GTSNPN and CDR2 SVGIG (reference sequence). The CDR3 covers 14 residues. Trimming left V 8 bases short and J 9 bases short, with 26 bases between. The CDR3 loop is CARLLDRRLGVQYF. For the CDR3, the DNA is TGTGCCCGCCTACTGGACCGGCGGCTGGGTGTGCAGTACTTC. Full variable domain (remainder filled in from reference TRBV30 and TRBJ2-7): SQTIHQWPATLVQPVGSPLSLECTVEGTSNPNLYWYRQAAGRGLQLLFYSVGIGQISSEVPQNLSASRPQDRQFILSSKKLLLSDSGFYLCARLLDRRLGVQYFGPGTRLTVT.

This chain links TRBV12-3 or TRBV12-4 with TRBJ1-2; D may be TRBD1 (6 bases). This CDR3 is built from 12 residues. Between the trimmed V and J ends, which lost 2 bases and 8 bases, there was a span of 9 bases. The CDR3: CASSLRGGGYTF. CDR3 coding DNA: TGTGCCAGCAGTTTAAGGGGGGGCGGCTACACCTTC.

The rearrangement uses TRBV5-1 and TRBJ2-3, with D possibly being TRBD1 (5 bases). This CDR3 contains 14 residues. The V and J ends lost 8 bases and 2 bases respectively, with 15 bases between them. CDR1 and CDR2 from the germline V gene are SGHRS and YFSETQ. CDR3 in amino acids: CASQTQGSTDTQYF. The CDR3 DNA reads as TGCGCCAGTCAAACCCAGGGATCCACAGATACGCAGTATTTT. Using reference TRBV5-1 and TRBJ2-3 for the parts outside the CDR3, the full variable domain is KAGVTQTPRYLIKTRGQQVTLSCSPISGHRSVSWYQQTPGQGLQFLFEYFSETQRNKGNFPGRFSGRQFSNSRSEMNVSTLELGDSALYLCASQTQGSTDTQYFGPGTRLTVL.

The chain employs TRBV28 and TRBJ1-2; 9 nucleotides align to TRBD1. Germline V gives CDR1 MDHEN, CDR2 SYDVKM. J gave up 7 bases and V 8 bases, and 14 bases lay outside the gene matches. The CDR3 loop spans 15 amino acids. The CDR3 DNA sequence: TGTGCCAGCGGACTGATCCCCCGGGACAGGGCTGGCTACACCTTC. Translated, it gives CASGLIPRDRAGYTF.

The chain uses TRBV6-4 and TRBJ2-1, with 8 nucleotides matching TRBD2. Trimming took 2 bases from V and 9 from J; bases not matched to a gene: 6. The CDR3 has 14 residues. Germline V gives CDR1 MRHNA, CDR2 SNTAGT. The CDR3 protein is CASSDERETGEQFF. The CDR3 bases are TGTGCCAGCAGTGACGAGCGGGAGACGGGTGAGCAGTTCTTC.

This sequence joins TRBV7-2 and TRBJ1-2, with D maybe TRBD1 (5 bases). CDR3 size: 14 residues. The germline CDR1 and CDR2 sequences are SGHTA and FQGNSA. The V end lost 5 bases, the J end lost 4 bases, and 14 bases lay between the germline ends. This CDR3 reads CASSPDWGTYGYTF. The CDR3 DNA sequence: TGTGCCAGCAGCCCAGATTGGGGGACCTATGGCTACACCTTC.

The J gene is TRBJ1-1, the V gene TRBV7-3; D unclear. The CDR3 has 13 amino acids. Germline loops: CDR1 SGHTA, CDR2 FQGTGA. V lost 5 bases and J lost 1, with 8 bases in between. The DNA of the CDR3 is TGTGCCAGCAGCCTGACACCGAACACTGAAGCTTTCTTT. Its translation: CASSLTPNTEAFF.